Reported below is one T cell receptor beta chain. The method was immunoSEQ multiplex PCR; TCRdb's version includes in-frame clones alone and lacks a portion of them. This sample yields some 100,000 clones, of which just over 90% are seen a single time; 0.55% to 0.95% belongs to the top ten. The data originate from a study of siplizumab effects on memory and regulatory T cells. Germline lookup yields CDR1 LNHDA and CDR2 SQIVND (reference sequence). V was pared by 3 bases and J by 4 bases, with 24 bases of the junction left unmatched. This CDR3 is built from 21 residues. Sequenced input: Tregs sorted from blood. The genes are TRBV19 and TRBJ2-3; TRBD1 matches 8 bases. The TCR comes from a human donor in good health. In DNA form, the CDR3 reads TGTGCCAGTAGTATGCCGTGGCTTGTCGGACAGGGCTTGGGGGAGGCAGATACGCAGTATTTT. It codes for CASSMPWLVGQGLGEADTQYF.